The following is a T cell receptor (beta chain) sequence with its context. This clone has just a few counts. Its antigen is not yet known. Base quality data are lacking; no much larger clone is found one base away. This sample was taken from a study of CD4 T cells in relation to SARS-CoV-2 and coronaviruses (dated by TCRdb to the early 2020s). About the full investigation: The ViraFEST assay cultured PBMCs with antigen for nine to ten days, then sequenced TCR beta CDR3s to find antigen-specific clonal expansions. The Adaptive Biotechnologies TCR-sequencing kit was used to sequence samples from a few pre-COVID donors and the naive versus memory experiments, while other data came from Illumina-based sequencing. The negative reference condition was either a culture with an HIV-1 Nef peptide pool or a culture with no peptide. For other donors in the study, expansion assays were sequenced with a different, Illumina-based TCR-beta assay. At the level of individual TCR clonotypes, the study evaluated whether memory CD4+ T cells crossreact between the spike proteins of SARS-CoV-2 and those of common cold coronaviruses. Using patient-derived lymphoblastoid cell lines, the shared crossreactive spike epitopes were mapped to their HLA restriction.

CD4+ T cells from unexposed donors were collected before the COVID-19 pandemic (2011-2018). Following 10 days of culture, the EasySep CD4+ T cell isolation kit was used to isolate CD4+ T cells. As cell numbers permitted, CD4+ T cells from unexposed donors were tested for reactivity to SARS-CoV-2 S and N and to four common cold coronavirus spike pools. PBMCs were cultured at fewer than 2.5 million per well in IMDM supplemented with around 5% human AB serum and about 9.6 IU/ml IL-2. Half of the culture medium was replaced with fresh IL-2-containing medium on days 3 and 7. In general, every peptide culture condition was set up in three replicate wells. The leukapheresis product for the unexposed donors was obtained through commercial purchase. Ficoll-Paque PLUS gradient centrifugation was used to isolate PBMCs from either whole blood or leukapheresis product. PBMCs were either cryopreserved at -140°C or used fresh in the expansion assay. The QIAamp Micro DNA Kit was used to extract genomic DNA from the CD4+ T cells.

V and J lose 2 bases and 3 bases, and a span of 13 bases separates them. The germline V gene supplies CDR1 KGHSH and CDR2 LQKENI. Its CDR3 holds 15 amino acids, cysteine through phenylalanine. Solely the CDR3 DNA is kept, with 45 bases framed from the first base. Receptor amplification or capture employed the immunoSEQ multiplex PCR assay. From the authors' description of their analysis: During preprocessing, nonproductive sequences were removed, along with CDR3s that did not begin with C, did not end with F or W, or were shorter than 7 amino acids. Antigen-specific clonotypes were called with the MANAFEST web app on the basis of expansion relative to the reference and to other culture wells. To be counted as positive, a clone had to show significant expansion compared with the reference culture, at an FDR below 0.05, in 2 of 3 replicate wells. A further requirement for positive clones was significant expansion compared with all other tandem wells, along with an odds ratio above 5. After three terminal residues were trimmed from each end, CDR3 homology was quantified as pairwise Levenshtein distance using the stringdist R package. TCRdb carries this immuneACCESS record with in-frame sequences only. Its versions omit some clonotypes, under half of them owing to an unresolved V gene in the studies checked, with the rest unexplained. V and J calls and clone size are as listed in that table; D and trimming were resolved from the DNA. This sample has around 25,000 clones in its table, and roughly 76% of those were observed once. The top ten hold 15% to 20% of the sample.

The paper as a whole reports these results and caveats: Pre-pandemic and post-infection samples were not both contributed by any donor, so tracing of the source of pre-existing responses was limited. The study was limited by small numbers of patients and tested TCRs. Approximately 60% of donors had memory CD4+ clonotypes that crossrecognized SARS-CoV-2 and at least one common cold coronavirus spike. Compared with monoreactive clones, crossreactive clones had significantly weaker SARS-CoV-2-driven expansion, a result consistent with antigenic imprinting. Crossreactivity analysis centred on spike protein, so crossreactivity against other viral proteins was not assessed.

The sequence came from a human donor in good health. The chain links TRBV18 with TRBJ1-2, with no reliable assignment of the D segment. The specimen sequenced was CD4+ T cells from PBMCs, cultured in vitro. The CDR3 sequence is CASSPNPLWDYGYTF. The nucleotide sequence reads TGTGCCAGCTCACCAAACCCTCTATGGGACTATGGCTACACCTTC.